This TCR beta chain was documented in a study of blood T cells in healthy people across ages. Primers used in a second PCR of about 7 to 11 cycles were a sample-barcoded 5' primer and a J-beta primer mix. TCRdb re-called the 5' RACE reads through MiXCR, storing one row per CDR3 protein. The data contain 1.8 million or so distinct CDR3 sequences, around 42% of them seen just once; the ten biggest clones take up 23%. This clonotype was counted between two and nine times. At one boundary the junction diverges from the germline segment, which might be a read error. In germline, CDR1 is LNHNV, CDR2 YYDKDF (reference sequence). The CDR3 contains 13 residues.

This receptor was identified in a human donor in good health. The sample comprised blood. This sequence joins TRBV15 and TRBJ1-1; no definite D call. CDR3 nucleotides: TGTACCACCAGCAGAGCGGTGTACACTGAAGCTTTCTTT. As protein: CTTSRAVYTEAFF.